These 10 T cell receptor beta chains originate from one sample sequenced in a study of CD8 T cells in Susac syndrome. After extraction with the RNeasy kit, about 0.45 to 1 ug of the RNA was reverse transcribed using random hexamers. MiXCR, run by TCRdb on the immunoSEQ multiplex PCR reads, gives a single entry per CDR3 protein. The table shows more than 250,000 distinct CDR3 sequences, with 92% occurring only once. Sequencing was carried out using CD4+ T cells from PBMCs. The receptors stem from a human donor with multiple sclerosis.

V gene TRBV18 combines with J gene TRBJ2-7, with D unclear. Germline assignment: CDR1 KGHSH and CDR2 LQKENI. The CDR3 totals 13 residues. The ends were cut back, 3 bases at V and 5 bases at J, with 11 bases in the middle. The CDR3 DNA reads as TGTGCCAGCTCACCTCGGACCGCAAACGAGCAGTACTTC. Translating it yields CASSPRTANEQYF.

The V gene is TRBV20-1, the J gene TRBJ1-2; TRBD1 might be the D (5 bases). The germline V and J ends were trimmed by 3 bases and 6 bases, with 17 bases remaining between them. This CDR3 is 14 amino acids long. Germline-derived CDR1 and CDR2 are DFQATT and SNEGSKA (reference sequence). The CDR3 loop is CSASSLGLRDGYTF. In DNA, the CDR3 is TGCAGTGCTAGCTCACTGGGACTTCGGGATGGCTACACCTTC.

The V gene is TRBV25-1, the J gene TRBJ2-5; TRBD1 matches 8 bases. This CDR3 has 13 amino acids. The germline CDR1 and CDR2 sequences are MGHDK and SYGVNS. With V trimmed by 7 bases and J by 5 bases, 6 bases remained unmatched. CDR3 loop: CASTQGGEETQYF. CDR3 DNA: TGTGCCAGCACACAGGGGGGAGAGGAGACCCAGTACTTC. Variable domain in full (rest from reference TRBV25-1 and TRBJ2-5): EADIYQTPRYLVIGTGKKITLECSQTMGHDKMYWYQQDPGMELHLIHYSYGVNSTEKGDLSSESTVSRIRTEHFPLTLESARPSHTSQYLCASTQGGEETQYFGPGTRLLVL.

The V call is TRBV5-6, the J call TRBJ2-2; D unresolved. The germline gives CDR1 SGHDT, CDR2 YYEEEE. The CDR3 spans 17 residues. V lost 0 bases to trimming and J lost 5 bases, with 17 bases between them. This CDR3 reads CASSLGGYPLGTGELFF. The CDR3 DNA reads TGTGCCAGCAGCTTGGGAGGATATCCCCTAGGGACCGGGGAGCTGTTTTTT. The whole variable domain, filled in from reference TRBV5-6 and TRBJ2-2, reads DAGVTQSPTHLIKTRGQQVTLRCSPKSGHDTVSWYQQALGQGPQFIFQYYEEEERQRGNFPDRFSGHQFPNYSSELNVNALLLGDSALYLCASSLGGYPLGTGELFFGEGSRLTVL.

In this sample, this clonotype turned up once. V gene TRBV6-1 combines with J gene TRBJ1-5; the D is unclear. The germline V gene encodes CDR1 MNHNS and CDR2 SASEGT. The CDR3 is 15 amino acids. Trimming shortened V by 2 bases and J by 4 bases, and 12 bases separated the two germline ends. CDR3 in DNA: TGTGCCAGCAGTGAAACCCCGGACTTGAATCAGCCCCAGCATTTT. Translated, it gives CASSETPDLNQPQHF.

The chain links TRBV7-2 to TRBJ1-2, with a possible D match to TRBD1 (5 bases). Germline CDR1 SGHTA, CDR2 FQGNSA. The CDR3 length is 16 residues. Trimming removed 5 bases at V and 5 bases at J, with 21 bases between. CDR3 DNA sequence: TGTGCCAGCAGCCTCCAACCCTTCGCAGGGAATTATGGCTACACCTTC. It translates to CASSLQPFAGNYGYTF.

The table lists this clonotype with a count of one. This chain connects TRBV6-5 to TRBJ1-4, with D unclear. Deletions cut 2 bases from V and 7 bases from J, with 14 bases between. CDR1 and CDR2 from the germline V gene are MNHEY and SVGAGI. This CDR3 has 15 residues. The CDR3 nucleotides read TGTGCCAGCAGTTACCTCAAGGATTCTACTGAAAAACTGTTTTTT. Protein sequence: CASSYLKDSTEKLFF.

V is TRBV6-5 and J is TRBJ1-5; unclear D gene. The CDR3 is made up of 15 amino acids. V shed 0 bases and J shed 7 bases, with 13 bases lying between them. In germline, CDR1 is MNHEY, CDR2 SVGAGI. The CDR3 DNA reads as TGTGCCAGCAGTTACTCGGGTCAGACCTCCCAGCCCCAGCATTTT. As protein: CASSYSGQTSQPQHF.

The J gene is TRBJ2-5, the V gene TRBV5-1, with D perhaps TRBD1 (5 bases). The germline CDR1 and CDR2 sequences are SGHRS and YFSETQ. This CDR3 has 14 amino acids. Trimming removed 0 bases from V and 1 base from J, with 7 bases in between. As DNA, the CDR3 is TGCGCCAGCAGCTTGGGGACATTCCAAGAGACCCAGTACTTC. Protein: CASSLGTFQETQYF.

The rearrangement uses TRBV29-1 and TRBJ1-5, with D hard to call. V was trimmed by 4 bases and J by 5 bases, leaving 12 bases between them. The CDR3 totals 13 residues. CDR1 is SQVTM, CDR2 ANQGSEA, per germline. CDR3 bases: TGCAGCGTTGGAGGCCGAGACGATCAGCCCCAGCATTTT. Protein sequence: CSVGGRDDQPQHF.